The clone carrying this TCR beta chain was seen only a few times. Its target is unknown. This CDR3 has 11 residues. V gave up 1 base and J gave up 7 bases, with 5 bases separating them. Germline loops: CDR1 GTSNPN, CDR2 SVGIG (reference sequence). The whole isolated RNA underwent reverse transcription, so sequencing captured expressed TCRB transcripts. Produced via immunoSEQ multiplex PCR; TCRdb's table is partial and in-frame only. The sample holds about 240,000 clones, 25% to 30% seen once. These data belong to a study of beta chain features in type 1 diabetes. Study outcomes and limitations: Shortening of TCRB CDR3s, moderate but significant, appeared in all four CD4+ subsets of Type 1 diabetes patients.

V gene TRBV30 combines with J gene TRBJ2-1; no definite D call. Sequencing input: central memory CD4+ T cells from blood. The source of this sequence is a man aged 25 to 40 in good health. The CDR3 protein is CAWSDYNEQFF. The CDR3, as DNA: TGTGCCTGGAGTGATTATAATGAGCAGTTCTTC.